This TCR beta chain was recorded in a study of blood T cell repertoires in COVID-19. Study as a whole: Specimens from acute and convalescent COVID-19 originated in the United States, Italy and Spain. PBMCs, B-cell-depleted T cells, or T cells provided the cDNA or gDNA that made up the material.

V dropped 6 bases and J dropped 7; count of bases not matched to a gene: 8. Germline lookup yields CDR1 MNHEY and CDR2 SMNVEV (reference sequence). The CDR3 consists of 14 residues. Source study methods: Using reference gene primer amplification, nucleated cell counts were estimated. Measured with immunoSEQ multiplex PCR; TCRdb has only the in-frame clones, and not every one. The V and J calls and clone size were taken over from that table, and D and trimming were inferred from the DNA. The data hold about 250,000 clones, with roughly 87% observed a single time. The specimen was peripheral blood. This chain links TRBV27 with TRBJ1-4; 7 nucleotides line up with TRBD1. The sequence was obtained from a man between 18 and 35 years old with active or convalescent COVID-19. CDR3 residues: CASRSQGQSEKLFF. The DNA of the CDR3 is TGTGCCAGCAGATCACAGGGGCAATCTGAAAAACTGTTTTTT.